Listed below are T cell receptor beta chains from one sample, sequenced in a study of blood T cell repertoires in COVID-19. Clones were sequenced by immunoSEQ multiplex PCR, and TCRdb holds only the in-frame ones, with some missing. This table holds around 300,000 clones, over 75% found once. The sequencing input was PBMCs or T cells enriched from blood (not recorded which). The origin of the receptors is a woman in her twenties or thirties who had recovered from COVID-19. The conserved cysteine and the conserved F or W are not part of the CDR3 here. Each record gives: J gene, V gene, CDR3 protein.

j_gene: TRBJ2-1; v_gene: TRBV5-1; CDR3aa: ASSSGLAASPMEQF
j_gene: TRBJ2-1; v_gene: TRBV5-1; CDR3aa: ASSPGLAASNEQF
j_gene: TRBJ1-2; v_gene: TRBV14; CDR3aa: ASSPGRYGYT
j_gene: TRBJ1-2; v_gene: TRBV28; CDR3aa: ASSLYAGTGGDYGYT
j_gene: TRBJ1-5; v_gene: TRBV15; CDR3aa: ATSTYFRGNQPQH
j_gene: TRBJ1-1; v_gene: TRBV5-1; CDR3aa: ASSQRRFGTGATEAF
j_gene: TRBJ1-2; v_gene: TRBV6-6; CDR3aa: ASRGGQGVGYT
j_gene: TRBJ1-2; v_gene: TRBV2; CDR3aa: ASSSLGTGDDRGYT
j_gene: TRBJ1-6; v_gene: TRBV19; CDR3aa: ASSIFGTATSSYNSPLH
j_gene: TRBJ2-6; v_gene: TRBV5-1; CDR3aa: ASSHSKGANVLT
j_gene: TRBJ1-1; v_gene: TRBV19; CDR3aa: ATHRGRENTEAF
j_gene: TRBJ1-5; v_gene: TRBV5-1; CDR3aa: ASSYQGMDQPQH
j_gene: TRBJ2-3; v_gene: TRBV5-8; CDR3aa: ASSAPVVSGGLFTDTQY
j_gene: TRBJ2-2; v_gene: TRBV6-2/TRBV6-3; CDR3aa: ASSYPSGERGTGELF
j_gene: TRBJ2-7; v_gene: TRBV27; CDR3aa: ASRDSGTGETYEQY
j_gene: TRBJ1-6; v_gene: TRBV19; CDR3aa: ASRDRLNGASPLH
j_gene: TRBJ1-3; v_gene: TRBV5-6; CDR3aa: ASSFQGRGNTIY
j_gene: TRBJ1-1; v_gene: TRBV28; CDR3aa: ASSPHRGDLNTEAF
j_gene: TRBJ1-2; v_gene: TRBV7-9; CDR3aa: ASSRESYGYT
j_gene: TRBJ2-1; v_gene: TRBV5-1; CDR3aa: ASSQTSGSWSYNEQF
j_gene: TRBJ2-1; v_gene: TRBV6-5; CDR3aa: ASSYRGRGNEQF
j_gene: TRBJ1-2; v_gene: TRBV15; CDR3aa: ATRTTGHYGYT
j_gene: TRBJ2-5; v_gene: TRBV5-4; CDR3aa: ASSPDRAETQY
j_gene: TRBJ2-7; v_gene: TRBV2; CDR3aa: ASSFTSGGAGSSYEQY
j_gene: TRBJ2-7; v_gene: TRBV3-1/TRBV3-2; CDR3aa: ASSQDTGRYEQY
j_gene: TRBJ1-4; v_gene: TRBV10-1; CDR3aa: ASSELLGRGGEKLF
j_gene: TRBJ2-2; v_gene: TRBV6-5; CDR3aa: ASTETTYTGELF
j_gene: TRBJ2-3; v_gene: TRBV5-4; CDR3aa: ASSPGGRASTDTQY
j_gene: TRBJ2-6; v_gene: TRBV9; CDR3aa: ASSVGSGVSGANVLT
j_gene: TRBJ2-3; v_gene: TRBV19; CDR3aa: ASRRETSTDTQY
j_gene: TRBJ2-2; v_gene: TRBV2; CDR3aa: ASSQTGEAGELF
j_gene: TRBJ2-3; v_gene: TRBV5-4; CDR3aa: ASSGTSGGISTDTQY
j_gene: TRBJ2-3; v_gene: TRBV9; CDR3aa: ASSVGSSGGADTQY
j_gene: TRBJ1-2; v_gene: TRBV5-4; CDR3aa: ASSLQGAGGYT
j_gene: TRBJ2-5; v_gene: TRBV9; CDR3aa: ASSARDYPTQY
j_gene: TRBJ2-7; v_gene: TRBV6-5; CDR3aa: ASSSRDRGLDEQY
j_gene: TRBJ1-4; v_gene: TRBV28; CDR3aa: ASSLQQGLGKLF
j_gene: TRBJ2-7; v_gene: TRBV6-5; CDR3aa: ASSYQGAGEDEQY
j_gene: TRBJ2-1; v_gene: TRBV30; CDR3aa: AWRISGRHNEQF
j_gene: TRBJ1-6; v_gene: TRBV19; CDR3aa: ASSIHSPSSYNSPLH
j_gene: TRBJ1-1; v_gene: TRBV28; CDR3aa: ASSLLAENTEAF
j_gene: TRBJ1-2; v_gene: TRBV20-1; CDR3aa: SANYGYGYT
j_gene: TRBJ1-6; v_gene: TRBV5-1; CDR3aa: ASRSLSRGSYSPLH
j_gene: TRBJ1-2; v_gene: TRBV5-4; CDR3aa: ASSPAGASVNYGYT
j_gene: TRBJ1-6; v_gene: TRBV9; CDR3aa: ASSGTGYNSPLH
j_gene: TRBJ1-1; v_gene: TRBV2; CDR3aa: ASSTGYTEAF
j_gene: TRBJ1-5; v_gene: TRBV24-1; CDR3aa: ATSVRDIGNQPQH
j_gene: TRBJ1-2; v_gene: TRBV5-1; CDR3aa: ASSLDGGYT
j_gene: TRBJ2-1; v_gene: TRBV5-1; CDR3aa: ASSLMGGDYNEQF
j_gene: TRBJ1-6; v_gene: TRBV5-1; CDR3aa: ASSPDGHNSALH
j_gene: TRBJ2-7; v_gene: TRBV4-1; CDR3aa: ASSPQSGAYEQY
j_gene: TRBJ2-1; v_gene: TRBV7-6; CDR3aa: ASSLRAGEGYNEQF